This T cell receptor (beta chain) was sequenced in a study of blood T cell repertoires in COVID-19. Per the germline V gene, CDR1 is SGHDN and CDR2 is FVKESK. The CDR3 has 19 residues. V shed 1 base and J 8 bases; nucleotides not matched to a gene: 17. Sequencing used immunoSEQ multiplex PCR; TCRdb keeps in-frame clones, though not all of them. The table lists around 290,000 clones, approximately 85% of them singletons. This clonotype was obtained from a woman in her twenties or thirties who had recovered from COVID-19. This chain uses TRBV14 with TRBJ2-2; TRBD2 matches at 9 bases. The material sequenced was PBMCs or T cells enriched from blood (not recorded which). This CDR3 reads CASSQADLRREGPRGELFF. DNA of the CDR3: TGTGCCAGCAGCCAAGCGGACCTTCGGCGGGAGGGTCCCAGGGGGGAGCTGTTTTTT.